A single sample is the source of the 10 T cell receptor beta chains below, sequenced in a study of blood T cell repertoires in COVID-19. Some clones are missing from TCRdb's copy, which holds only in-frame ones; the method was immunoSEQ multiplex PCR. Of 200,000 to 300,000 clones in the sample, 75% to 90% were seen once. Sequences were obtained from peripheral blood. The receptors derive from a man aged 35-49 years with acute or convalescent COVID-19.

This chain's CDR3 is CASKETSGRATTGELFF. CDR3 nucleotides: TGTGCCAGTAAGGAGACTAGCGGGAGGGCCACCACCGGGGAGCTGTTTTTT. This sequence joins TRBV19 and TRBJ2-2, with 14 bases lining up with TRBD2. The CDR3 runs 17 residues. V lost 7 bases to trimming and J lost 4 bases; unmatched junction nucleotides: 8. Germline V gene sequence: CDR1 LNHDA, CDR2 SQIVND (reference sequence).

This clone was detected once. This chain uses TRBV6-1 with TRBJ1-1; D is undetermined. CDR3 size: 13 residues. Germline lookup yields CDR1 MNHNS and CDR2 SASEGT. V was shortened by 0 bases and J by 4 bases, with 6 bases between the two germline ends. For the CDR3, the DNA is TGTGCCAGCAGTGAAGCGCGAAGCACTGAAGCTTTCTTT. Its translation is CASSEARSTEAFF.

This clone has a handful of counts. At one of its ends the junction is not consistent with the germline gene, which may arise from a read error. The V call is TRBV19, the J call TRBJ1-2; no clear D gene. Germline CDR1 and CDR2: LNHDA and SQIVND (reference sequence). The CDR3 totals 15 residues. In DNA, the CDR3 is TGTGCCAGTAGTATGTGGTCAGCCGACCACTACGGCTACACCTTC. It is translated as CASSMWSADHYGYTF.

This sequence joins TRBV19 and TRBJ1-5; D not certain. The germline V and J ends were trimmed by 1 base and 0 bases, with 10 bases remaining between them. In germline, CDR1 is LNHDA, CDR2 SQIVND (reference sequence). The CDR3 sequence is 16 residues long. The CDR3 region is CASSIGRGNSNQPQHF. CDR3 sequence (DNA): TGTGCCAGTAGTATAGGGCGCGGGAATAGCAATCAGCCCCAGCATTTT.

The chain combines TRBV7-2 with TRBJ1-5, with D unclear. CDR1 and CDR2 from the germline V gene are SGHTA and FQGNSA. The CDR3 length is 15 residues. V lost 3 bases to trimming and J lost 0 bases, with 9 bases between them. CDR3 amino acids: CASSLGSNSNQPQHF. CDR3 nucleotides: TGTGCCAGCAGCTTGGGGAGCAATAGCAATCAGCCCCAGCATTTT. Complete variable domain (other parts from reference TRBV7-2 and TRBJ1-5): GAGVSQSPSNKVTEKGKDVELRCDPISGHTALYWYRQSLGQGLEFLIYFQGNSAPDKSGLPSDRFSAERTGGSVSTLTIQRTQQEDSAVYLCASSLGSNSNQPQHFGDGTRLSIL.

This clone showed up just a few times. The chain employs TRBV19 and TRBJ1-2, with a weak D call TRBD1 (5 bases). The CDR3 is 14 residues long. CDR1 is LNHDA and CDR2 is SQIVND in the germline V gene (reference sequence). V was shortened by 3 bases and J by 4 bases, with 12 bases between the two germline ends. CDR3 residues: CASSITRQLYGYTF. The CDR3 nucleotides read TGTGCCAGTAGTATTACCCGACAGCTCTATGGCTACACCTTC. Combining the CDR3 with reference TRBV19 and TRBJ1-2 gives the whole variable domain DGGITQSPKYLFRKEGQNVTLSCEQNLNHDAMYWYRQDPGQGLRLIYYSQIVNDFQKGDIAEGYSVSREKKESFPLTVTSAQKNPTAFYLCASSITRQLYGYTFGSGTRLTVV.

The V call is TRBV4-1, the J call TRBJ2-7, with 8 bases aligning to TRBD2. In germline, CDR1 is MGHRA, CDR2 YSYEKL. CDR3 size: 16 residues. V dropped 4 bases and J dropped 6; count of bases not matched to a gene: 14. Written as DNA, the CDR3 is TGCGCCAGCAGCCCCCTCCCCTGGCGGGAGGTTCCCGAGCAGTACTTC. Translated: CASSPLPWREVPEQYF.

This clone was seen just once. CDR3 protein: CASRIQGNTGELFF. In nucleotides, the CDR3 is TGTGCCAGTAGAATACAGGGGAACACCGGGGAGCTGTTTTTT. This rearrangement joins TRBV19 to TRBJ2-2; D is perhaps TRBD1 (6 bases). Trimming took 6 bases from V and 1 from J, leaving 9 bases between them. Germline CDR1 is LNHDA and CDR2 is SQIVND (reference sequence). The CDR3 length is 14 residues.

This chain uses TRBV6-5 with TRBJ1-1; 8 bases are shared with TRBD1. The CDR3 runs to 13 residues. Germline values: CDR1 MNHEY, CDR2 SVGAGI. J lost 5 bases, V lost 6 bases, and 5 bases had no gene match. CDR3 region: CASRQGERTEAFF. The CDR3 DNA reads TGTGCCAGCAGACAGGGGGAGCGGACTGAAGCTTTCTTT.

This chain connects TRBV19 to TRBJ1-1; D may be TRBD1 (6 bases). The germline CDR1 and CDR2 sequences are LNHDA and SQIVND (reference sequence). V gave up 5 bases and J gave up 2 bases, with 18 bases separating them. This CDR3 spans 16 amino acids. CDR3 amino acids: CASSGRQVSANTEAFF. CDR3 nucleotides: TGTGCCAGTAGTGGAAGACAGGTTTCTGCTAACACTGAAGCTTTCTTT.